These 25 T cell receptor beta chains share one sample of origin, sequenced in a study of blood T cell repertoires in COVID-19. Sequencing used immunoSEQ multiplex PCR; TCRdb keeps in-frame clones, though not all of them. The profile covers approximately 68,000 clones, with about nine tenths appearing a single time and about a tenth taken by the ten largest. The sequencing input was peripheral blood. The receptor set was obtained from a man between 65 and 79 years old with active or convalescent COVID-19.

The chain joins TRBV19 to TRBJ1-5, with a weak D call TRBD1 (6 bases). Germline assignment: CDR1 LNHDA and CDR2 SQIVND (reference sequence). This CDR3 has 16 residues. V was clipped by 7 bases and J by 1 base, with 17 bases between them. CDR3 protein: CASTPADSRSNQPQHF. The CDR3 DNA reads TGTGCCAGTACCCCGGCGGACAGTCGAAGCAATCAGCCCCAGCATTTT.

The chain has TRBV3-1 (or the pseudogene TRBV3-2) and TRBJ2-2; D remains unclear. CDR3 length: 16 residues. With 5 bases removed from V and 0 bases from J, the gap between germline ends came to 13 bases. Germline V lookup: CDR1 LGHDT, CDR2 YNNKEL (reference sequence). CDR3 amino acids: CASSWPPASNTGELFF. In DNA, the CDR3 is TGTGCCAGCAGCTGGCCGCCAGCGTCGAACACCGGGGAGCTGTTTTTT.

This chain links TRBV21-1 with TRBJ1-1. TRBV21-1 is a pseudogene. CDR3 length: 17 residues. DNA for the CDR3: TGTGCCAGCAGCAAAGCGGGGCGGGGAGGGCCGGCCACTGAAGCTTTCTTT. It yields the protein CASSKAGRGGPATEAFF.

The V and J genes are TRBV6-1 and TRBJ2-3, with TRBD2 as a possible D gene (6 bases). The CDR3 consists of 18 residues. CDR1 and CDR2 (germline): MNHNS, SASEGT. V gave up 4 bases and J gave up 2 bases, with 22 bases separating them. CDR3: CASSGIAGRFPFTDTQYF. The CDR3 nucleotides read TGTGCCAGCAGTGGAATCGCGGGGCGGTTCCCCTTCACAGATACGCAGTATTTT.

A few counts support this clone. Compared with germline, one end of the junction differs, possibly owing to a read error. The chain employs TRBV7-7 and TRBJ2-2, with D tentatively TRBD1 (6 bases). CDR3 length: 15 residues. Germline values: CDR1 SSHAT, CDR2 FNYEAQ (reference sequence). The DNA of the CDR3 is TGTGCTAGCAGCTCCAGGACAGCCGACACCGGGGAGCTGTTTTTT. Translated, it gives CASSSRTADTGELFF.

This clone was seen at least ten times. The chain couples TRBV28 to TRBJ2-2; 9 nucleotides line up with TRBD1. This CDR3 has 15 residues. CDR1 is MDHEN and CDR2 is SYDVKM in the germline V gene. V lost 4 bases and J lost 4; bases outside the gene matches: 4. CDR3 sequence: CASSSGQGTTGELFF. CDR3 nucleotides: TGTGCCAGCAGTTCGGGACAGGGCACCACCGGGGAGCTGTTTTTT. The complete variable domain, with remaining parts taken from reference TRBV28 and TRBJ2-2, reads DVKVTQSSRYLVKRTGEKVFLECVQDMDHENMFWYRQDPGLGLRLIYFSYDVKMKEKGDIPEGYSVSREKKERFSLILESASTNQTSMYLCASSSGQGTTGELFFGEGSRLTVL.

This chain joins TRBV29-1 and TRBJ1-5, with D possibly TRBD1 on 6 matching bases. With 4 bases removed from V and 3 bases from J, the gap between germline ends came to 13 bases. Germline-derived CDR1 and CDR2 are SQVTM and ANQGSEA. CDR3 length equals 14 residues. CDR3 sequence reads: CSVGPQGDNQPQHF. Here the CDR3 DNA reads TGCAGCGTTGGGCCACAGGGAGACAATCAGCCCCAGCATTTT.

The V gene is TRBV13, the J gene TRBJ1-1; perhaps TRBD1 as D (5 bases). Germline CDR1 and CDR2: PRHDT and FYEKMQ (reference sequence). Between the trimmed V and J ends, which lost 5 bases and 3 bases, there was a span of 16 bases. There are 15 residues in the CDR3. This CDR3 reads CASSPRAGLDTEAFF. Written as DNA, the CDR3 is TGTGCCAGCAGCCCTCGCGCGGGGCTGGACACTGAAGCTTTCTTT.

This chain links TRBV5-6 with TRBJ2-7; 9 nucleotides align to TRBD1. The germline gives CDR1 SGHDT, CDR2 YYEEEE. CDR3 length: 15 residues. J was trimmed by 6 bases and V by 3 bases; bases with no gene match: 10. The CDR3 sequence is CASSSWDRDISEQYF. Written as DNA, the CDR3 is TGTGCCAGCAGCTCCTGGGACAGGGATATTAGCGAGCAGTACTTC.

This clone was detected only once. The V and J genes are TRBV24-1 and TRBJ1-5; D gene uncertain. This CDR3 comprises 13 residues. V lost 5 bases to trimming and J lost 5 bases, with 9 bases between them. Germline CDR1 KGHDR, CDR2 SFDVKD. CDR3 sequence: CATSAFVDQPQHF. In DNA, the CDR3 is TGTGCCACCAGTGCCTTTGTCGATCAGCCCCAGCATTTT.

V is TRBV28 and J is TRBJ1-1, with 7 bases matching TRBD1. This CDR3 is built from 12 residues. J gave up 8 bases and V 3 bases, and 3 bases lay outside the gene matches. The germline V gene encodes CDR1 MDHEN and CDR2 SYDVKM. The CDR3 spells CASSLGTVEAFF. In DNA form, the CDR3 reads TGTGCCAGCAGTTTGGGGACAGTCGAAGCTTTCTTT.

This clone was seen a single time. The chain employs TRBV13 and TRBJ2-7; no clear D gene. The CDR3 runs to 12 residues. The V end lost 4 bases, the J end lost 3 bases, and 7 bases lay between the germline ends. In germline, CDR1 is PRHDT, CDR2 FYEKMQ (reference sequence). The DNA for the CDR3 is TGTGCCAGCAGCTCAAACAGCTACGAGCAGTACTTC. Its protein product is CASSSNSYEQYF.

This clone has just one count. The rearrangement joins TRBV6-6 to TRBJ2-2; D not certain. Germline CDR1 MNHNY, CDR2 SVGAGI (reference sequence). There are 16 residues in the CDR3. V shed 0 bases and J shed 0 bases, with 8 bases lying between them. CDR3: CASSYSTRPNTGELFF. As DNA, the CDR3 is TGTGCCAGCAGTTACTCGACACGCCCGAACACCGGGGAGCTGTTTTTT.

The rearrangement uses TRBV7-2 and TRBJ1-3, with D perhaps TRBD1 (5 bases). Looked up from germline, CDR1 is SGHTA and CDR2 is FQGNSA. There are 14 residues in the CDR3. V was pared by 4 bases and J by 4 bases, with 11 bases between. The CDR3 here is CASSSGGSGNTIYF. In nucleotides, the CDR3 is TGTGCCAGCAGCTCCGGGGGGAGCGGAAACACCATATATTTT.

This clone showed up just once. The chain combines TRBV28 with TRBJ2-3, with D hard to call. This CDR3 contains 16 residues. The V gene lost 5 bases and the J gene lost 3 bases, with 18 bases spanning the gap. The germline CDR1 and CDR2 sequences are MDHEN and SYDVKM. CDR3 bases: TGTGCCAGCAGTAGGCTGGGCGAGACCTTGACAGATACGCAGTATTTT. Protein: CASSRLGETLTDTQYF.

The CDR3 sequence is CATRTSGSYNEQFF. The CDR3 DNA reads TGTGCCACCAGGACTAGCGGCTCCTACAATGAGCAGTTCTTC. The rearrangement uses TRBV27 and TRBJ2-1; TRBD2 matches 10 bases. This CDR3 comprises 14 residues. Germline CDR1 MNHEY, CDR2 SMNVEV (reference sequence). Trimming cost V 10 bases and J 0 bases; bases outside gene matches: 3.

This clone appeared once. This chain uses TRBV29-1 with TRBJ1-1; D gene ambiguous. The length of the CDR3 is 12 residues. Looked up from germline, CDR1 is SQVTM and CDR2 is ANQGSEA. V dropped 7 bases and J dropped 6 bases, with 15 bases sitting between them. This CDR3 reads CSARSRFAEAFF. The CDR3, as DNA: TGCAGCGCTAGATCCAGGTTCGCTGAAGCTTTCTTT.

This chain links TRBV29-1 with TRBJ2-1, with 8 bases matching TRBD1. CDR3 size: 15 residues. The junction had 11 bases not matched to a gene; V was cut back by 5 bases and J by 5 bases. Germline-derived CDR1 and CDR2 are SQVTM and ANQGSEA. The CDR3 coding sequence is TGCAGCGTTCGATTGGTCAGGGGGCTTGACAATGAGCAGTTCTTC. This translates into CSVRLVRGLDNEQFF.

The chain has TRBV28 and TRBJ2-1, with D unclear. V was clipped by 4 bases and J by 4 bases, with 11 bases between them. Germline CDR1 is MDHEN and CDR2 is SYDVKM. The CDR3 runs to 14 residues. The CDR3 region is CASSWATDYNEQFF. The DNA of the CDR3 is TGTGCCAGCAGTTGGGCGACGGATTACAATGAGCAGTTCTTC.

This clone was seen once. J is TRBJ2-2 and V is TRBV19, with TRBD2 identical over 7 bases. CDR3 length: 16 residues. The V gene's germline CDR1 is LNHDA and CDR2 SQIVND (reference sequence). Trimming at V came to 1 base and at J to 1 base, leaving 3 bases not matched to a gene. The CDR3 here is CASSIVPSGNTGELFF. The CDR3 DNA reads as TGTGCCAGTAGTATAGTGCCTAGCGGGAACACCGGGGAGCTGTTTTTT.

The chain couples TRBV10-3 to TRBJ2-3, with TRBD2 matching over 10 bases. With 4 bases clipped from V and 8 bases from J, the junction kept 9 bases outside the gene matches. Germline V gene lookup returns CDR1 ENHRY and CDR2 SYGVKD. CDR3 length: 15 residues. CDR3 region: CAISAASGRSSTQYF. CDR3 coding DNA: TGTGCCATCAGTGCGGCTAGCGGGAGATCCAGTACGCAGTATTTT.

This chain uses TRBV6-2 or TRBV6-3 with TRBJ1-4, with 11 positions matching TRBD1. Germline V lookup: CDR1 MNHEY, CDR2 SVGEGT. V lost 2 bases to trimming and J lost 5 bases; unmatched junction nucleotides: 7. The CDR3 loop spans 17 amino acids. CDR3: CASSYHGQGAGNEKLFF. CDR3 bases: TGTGCCAGCAGTTACCACGGACAGGGGGCGGGGAATGAAAAACTGTTTTTT.

The V and J genes are TRBV3-1 (or the pseudogene TRBV3-2) and TRBJ1-4, with 9 bases fitting TRBD1. Germline values: CDR1 LGHDT, CDR2 YNNKEL (reference sequence). The trim removed 4 bases at V and 8 bases at J, leaving 8 bases unmatched. The CDR3 is made up of 15 amino acids. The CDR3 is CASSRPGQGEEKLFF. CDR3 sequence (DNA): TGTGCCAGCAGCCGGCCGGGACAGGGAGAAGAAAAACTGTTTTTT.

The CDR3 sequence is CSASPGTAITDTQYF. DNA of the CDR3: TGCAGTGCTAGTCCCGGGACAGCAATCACAGATACGCAGTATTTT. This chain links TRBV20-1 with TRBJ2-3; 7 bases align to TRBD1. Unmatched junction bases numbered 8, after V lost 3 bases and J lost 2 bases. This CDR3 spans 15 amino acids. From germline, CDR1 is DFQATT and CDR2 SNEGSKA (reference sequence).

This clone is medium-sized by share. The genes are TRBV7-8 and TRBJ1-3; D unclear. Germline V lookup: CDR1 SGHVS, CDR2 FQNEAQ. V lost 5 bases, J lost 0 bases, and 8 bases lay in between. This CDR3 comprises 14 residues. Here the CDR3 reads CASSPSPSGNTIYF. The CDR3 DNA reads as TGTGCCAGCAGCCCGTCCCCCTCTGGAAACACCATATATTTT. Using reference TRBV7-8 and TRBJ1-3 for the parts outside the CDR3, the full variable domain is GAGVSQSPRYKVAKRGQDVALRCDPISGHVSLFWYQQALGQGPEFLTYFQNEAQLDKSGLPSDRFFAERPEGSVSTLKIQRTQQEDSAVYLCASSPSPSGNTIYFGEGSWLTVV.